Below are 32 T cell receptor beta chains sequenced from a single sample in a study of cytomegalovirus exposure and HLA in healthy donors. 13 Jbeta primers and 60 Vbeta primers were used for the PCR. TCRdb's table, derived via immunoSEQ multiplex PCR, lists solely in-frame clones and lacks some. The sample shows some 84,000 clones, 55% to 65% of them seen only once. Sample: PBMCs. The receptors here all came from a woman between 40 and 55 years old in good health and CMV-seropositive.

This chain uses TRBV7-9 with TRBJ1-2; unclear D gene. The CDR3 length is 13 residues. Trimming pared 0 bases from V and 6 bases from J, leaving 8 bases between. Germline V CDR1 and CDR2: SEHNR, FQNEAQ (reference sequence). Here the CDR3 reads CASSLATSDGYTF. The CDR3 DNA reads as TGTGCCAGCAGCTTAGCTACAAGTGATGGCTACACCTTC. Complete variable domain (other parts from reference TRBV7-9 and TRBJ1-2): DTGVSQNPRHKITKRGQNVTFRCDPISEHNRLYWYRQTLGQGPEFLTYFQNEAQLEKSRLLSDRFSAERPKGSFSTLEIQRTEQGDSAMYLCASSLATSDGYTFGSGTRLTVV.

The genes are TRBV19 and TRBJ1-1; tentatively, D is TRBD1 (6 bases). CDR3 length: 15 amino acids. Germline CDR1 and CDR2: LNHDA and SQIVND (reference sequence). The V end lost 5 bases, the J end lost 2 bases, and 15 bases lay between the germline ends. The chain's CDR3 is CASSPETDRNTEAFF. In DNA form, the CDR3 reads TGTGCCAGTAGTCCAGAAACGGACAGAAACACTGAAGCTTTCTTT.

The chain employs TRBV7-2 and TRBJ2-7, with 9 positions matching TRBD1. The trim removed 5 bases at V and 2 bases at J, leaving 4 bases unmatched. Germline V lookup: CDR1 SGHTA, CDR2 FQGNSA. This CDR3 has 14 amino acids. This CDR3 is CASSQDRGTYEQYF. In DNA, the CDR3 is TGTGCCAGCAGCCAGGACAGGGGAACCTACGAGCAGTACTTC.

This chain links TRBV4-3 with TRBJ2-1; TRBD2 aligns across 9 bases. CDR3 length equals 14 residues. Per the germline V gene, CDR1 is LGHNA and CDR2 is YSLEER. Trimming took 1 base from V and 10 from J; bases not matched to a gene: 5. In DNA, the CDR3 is TGCGCCAGCAGCCAAGGGCTAGCGGGAAACGAGCAGTTCTTC. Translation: CASSQGLAGNEQFF.

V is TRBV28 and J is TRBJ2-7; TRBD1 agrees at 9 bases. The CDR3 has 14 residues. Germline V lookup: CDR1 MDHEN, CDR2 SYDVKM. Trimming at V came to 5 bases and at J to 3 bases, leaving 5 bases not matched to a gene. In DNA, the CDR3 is TGTGCCAGCAGTCTGCCGGGACAGGGCTACGAGCAGTACTTC. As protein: CASSLPGQGYEQYF.

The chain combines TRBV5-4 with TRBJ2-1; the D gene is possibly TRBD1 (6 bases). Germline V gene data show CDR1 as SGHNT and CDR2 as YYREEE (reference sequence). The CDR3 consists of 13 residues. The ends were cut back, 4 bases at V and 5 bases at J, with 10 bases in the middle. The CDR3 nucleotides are TGTGCCAGCAGCACGGACAGCCACAATGAGCAGTTCTTC. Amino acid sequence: CASSTDSHNEQFF.

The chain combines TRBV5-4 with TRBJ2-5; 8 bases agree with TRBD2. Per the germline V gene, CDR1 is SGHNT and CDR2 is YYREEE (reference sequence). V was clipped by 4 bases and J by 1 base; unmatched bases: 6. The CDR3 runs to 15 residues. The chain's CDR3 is CASSRAGAFQETQYF. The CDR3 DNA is TGTGCCAGCAGCCGAGCGGGGGCGTTCCAAGAGACCCAGTACTTC.

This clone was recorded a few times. The CDR3 protein is CASSLGSAGTEAFF. The CDR3 DNA follows: TGTGCCAGCAGTTTAGGGAGCGCGGGCACTGAAGCTTTCTTT. The gene calls are TRBV27 and TRBJ1-1; D unresolved. V lost 2 bases to trimming and J lost 4 bases, with 11 bases between them. The V gene's germline CDR1 is MNHEY and CDR2 SMNVEV (reference sequence). The CDR3 covers 14 residues.

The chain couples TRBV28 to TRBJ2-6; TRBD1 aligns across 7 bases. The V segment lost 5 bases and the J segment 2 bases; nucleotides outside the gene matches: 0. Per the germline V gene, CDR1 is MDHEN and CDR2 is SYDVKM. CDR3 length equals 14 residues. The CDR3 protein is CASSDRAGANVLTF. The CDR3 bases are TGTGCCAGCAGTGACAGGGCTGGGGCCAACGTCCTGACTTTC.

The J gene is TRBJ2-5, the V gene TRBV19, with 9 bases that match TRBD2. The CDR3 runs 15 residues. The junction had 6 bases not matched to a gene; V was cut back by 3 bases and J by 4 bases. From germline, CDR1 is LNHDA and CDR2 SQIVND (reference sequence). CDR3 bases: TGTGCCAGTAGTATTTGGGCGGGAGGGGCAGAGACCCAGTACTTC. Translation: CASSIWAGGAETQYF.

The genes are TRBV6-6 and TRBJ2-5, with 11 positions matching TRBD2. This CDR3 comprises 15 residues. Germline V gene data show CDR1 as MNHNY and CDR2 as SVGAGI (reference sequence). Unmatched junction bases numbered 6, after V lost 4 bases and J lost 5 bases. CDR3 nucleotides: TGTGCCAGCAGTTCGGGACTAGCGGTCGGGGAGACCCAGTACTTC. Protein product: CASSSGLAVGETQYF.

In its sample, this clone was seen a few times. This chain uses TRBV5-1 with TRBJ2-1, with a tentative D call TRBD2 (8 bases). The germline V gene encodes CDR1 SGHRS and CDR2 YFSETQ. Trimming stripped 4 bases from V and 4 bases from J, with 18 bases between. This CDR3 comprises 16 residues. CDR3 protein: CASSREGAGLYNEQFF. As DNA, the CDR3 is TGCGCCAGCAGCCGGGAGGGGGCGGGCCTGTACAATGAGCAGTTCTTC.

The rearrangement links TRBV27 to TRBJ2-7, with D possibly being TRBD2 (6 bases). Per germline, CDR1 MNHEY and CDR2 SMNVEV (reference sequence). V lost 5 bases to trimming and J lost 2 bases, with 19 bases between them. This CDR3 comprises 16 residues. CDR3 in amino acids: CASSPNRDSFPYEQYF. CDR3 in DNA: TGTGCCAGCAGTCCCAACCGGGACTCATTCCCCTACGAGCAGTACTTC.

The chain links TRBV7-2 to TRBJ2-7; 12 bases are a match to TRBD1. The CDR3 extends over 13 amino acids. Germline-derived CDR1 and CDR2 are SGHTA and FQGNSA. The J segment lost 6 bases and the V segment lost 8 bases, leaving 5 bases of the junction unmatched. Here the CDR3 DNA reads TGTGCCAGCGGGGGACAGGGGGCTAGCGAGCAGTACTTC. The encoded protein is CASGGQGASEQYF. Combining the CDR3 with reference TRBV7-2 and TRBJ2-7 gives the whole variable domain GAGVSQSPSNKVTEKGKDVELRCDPISGHTALYWYRQSLGQGLEFLIYFQGNSAPDKSGLPSDRFSAERTGGSVSTLTIQRTQQEDSAVYLCASGGQGASEQYFGPGTRLTVT.

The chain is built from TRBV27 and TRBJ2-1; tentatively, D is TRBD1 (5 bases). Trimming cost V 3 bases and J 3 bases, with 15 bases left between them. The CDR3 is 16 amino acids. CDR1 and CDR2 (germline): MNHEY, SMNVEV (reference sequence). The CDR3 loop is CASSFLQGAFYNEQFF. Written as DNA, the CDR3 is TGTGCCAGCAGTTTCCTACAAGGGGCCTTCTACAATGAGCAGTTCTTC.

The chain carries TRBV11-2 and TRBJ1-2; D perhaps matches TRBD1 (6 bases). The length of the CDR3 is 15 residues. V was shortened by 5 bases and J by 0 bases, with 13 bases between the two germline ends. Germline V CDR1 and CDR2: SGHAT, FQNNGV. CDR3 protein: CASSLTGPSNYGYTF. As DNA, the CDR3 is TGTGCCAGCAGCCTTACAGGGCCATCTAACTATGGCTACACCTTC.

CDR3: CASSSFWQSQHF. The CDR3 DNA reads TGTGCCAGCAGTTCATTTTGGCAGTCCCAGCATTTT. The chain couples TRBV28 to TRBJ1-5, with unresolved D. From germline, CDR1 is MDHEN and CDR2 SYDVKM. Trimming shortened V by 4 bases and J by 11 bases, and 12 bases separated the two germline ends. The CDR3 length is 12 residues.

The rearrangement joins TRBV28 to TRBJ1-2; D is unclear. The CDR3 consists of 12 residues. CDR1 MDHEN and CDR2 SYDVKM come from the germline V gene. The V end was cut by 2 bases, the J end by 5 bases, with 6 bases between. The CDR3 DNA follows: TGTGCCAGCAGTTTAATGCGGTATGGCTACACCTTC. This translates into CASSLMRYGYTF.

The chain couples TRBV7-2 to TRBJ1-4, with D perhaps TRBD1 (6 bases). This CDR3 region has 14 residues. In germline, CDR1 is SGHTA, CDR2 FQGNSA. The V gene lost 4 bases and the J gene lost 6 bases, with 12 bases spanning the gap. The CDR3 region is CASSYRQADEKLFF. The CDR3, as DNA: TGTGCCAGCAGCTATCGACAGGCGGATGAAAAACTGTTTTTT.

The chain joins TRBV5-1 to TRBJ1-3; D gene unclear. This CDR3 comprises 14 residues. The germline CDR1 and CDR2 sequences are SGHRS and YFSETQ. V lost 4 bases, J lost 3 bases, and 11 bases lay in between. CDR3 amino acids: CASSVTGNGNTIYF. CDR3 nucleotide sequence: TGCGCCAGCAGCGTAACCGGGAATGGAAACACCATATATTTT.

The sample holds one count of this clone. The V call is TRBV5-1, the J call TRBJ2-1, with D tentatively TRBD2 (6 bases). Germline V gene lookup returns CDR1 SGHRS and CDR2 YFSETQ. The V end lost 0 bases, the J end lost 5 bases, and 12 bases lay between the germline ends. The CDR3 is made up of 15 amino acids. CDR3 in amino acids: CASSLVVAEDNEQFF. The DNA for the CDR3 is TGCGCCAGCAGCTTGGTTGTAGCGGAGGACAATGAGCAGTTCTTC.

DNA of the CDR3: TGTGCCAGGTTCCGACAGGGGGCCTACGAGCAGTACTTC. Protein product: CARFRQGAYEQYF. The chain is built from TRBV21-1 and TRBJ2-7; TRBD1 is the table's D call, not checked against the DNA. TRBV21-1 represents a pseudogene. CDR3 length: 13 residues.

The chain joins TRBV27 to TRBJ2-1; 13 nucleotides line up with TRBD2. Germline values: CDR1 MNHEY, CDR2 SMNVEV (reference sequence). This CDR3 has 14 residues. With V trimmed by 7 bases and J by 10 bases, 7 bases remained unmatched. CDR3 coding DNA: TGTGCCAGCACTCGACTAGCGGGAGGCCCAGAGCAGTTCTTC. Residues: CASTRLAGGPEQFF.

DNA of the CDR3: TGCGCCAGCAGCCCCGGAGGACAGTCCCATAGCAATCAGCCCCAGCATTTT. Its protein is CASSPGGQSHSNQPQHF. The V gene is TRBV5-1, the J gene TRBJ1-5, with D possibly being TRBD1 (6 bases). CDR1 and CDR2 from the germline V gene are SGHRS and YFSETQ. The CDR3 sequence is 17 residues long. V was shortened by 4 bases and J by 0 bases, with 17 bases between the two germline ends.

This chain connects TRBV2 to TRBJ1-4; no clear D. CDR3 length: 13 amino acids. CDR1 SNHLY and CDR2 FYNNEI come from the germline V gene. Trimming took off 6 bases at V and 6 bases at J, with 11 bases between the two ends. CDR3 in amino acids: CASRRGRDEKLFF. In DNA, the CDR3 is TGTGCCAGCAGGCGGGGAAGAGATGAAAAACTGTTTTTT.

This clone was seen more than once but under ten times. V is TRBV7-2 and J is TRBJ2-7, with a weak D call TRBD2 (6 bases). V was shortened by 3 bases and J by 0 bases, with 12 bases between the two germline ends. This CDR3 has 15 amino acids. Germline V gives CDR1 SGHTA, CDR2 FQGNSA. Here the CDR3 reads CASSFRLGGSYEQYF. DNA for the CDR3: TGTGCCAGCAGCTTTCGCCTGGGGGGCTCCTACGAGCAGTACTTC.

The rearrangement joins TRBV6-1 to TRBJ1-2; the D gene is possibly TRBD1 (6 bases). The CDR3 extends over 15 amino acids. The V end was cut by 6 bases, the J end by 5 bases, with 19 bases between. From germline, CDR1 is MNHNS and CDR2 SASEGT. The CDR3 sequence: CASSNRRGAGYGYTF. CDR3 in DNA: TGTGCCAGCAGCAACCGCCGGGGGGCGGGTTATGGCTACACCTTC.

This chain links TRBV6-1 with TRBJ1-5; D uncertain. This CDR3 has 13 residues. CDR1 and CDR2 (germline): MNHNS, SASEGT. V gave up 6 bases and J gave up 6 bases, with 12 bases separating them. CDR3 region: CASSLLEGQPQHF. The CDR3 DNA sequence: TGTGCCAGCAGCTTATTGGAGGGTCAGCCCCAGCATTTT.

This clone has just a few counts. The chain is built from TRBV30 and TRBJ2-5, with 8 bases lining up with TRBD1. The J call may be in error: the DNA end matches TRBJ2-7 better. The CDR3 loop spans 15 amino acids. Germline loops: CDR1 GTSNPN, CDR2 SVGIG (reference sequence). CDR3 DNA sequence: TGTGCCTGGAGTGGAGGGGGGCAGGGGGCGGTCGAGCAGTACTTC. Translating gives CAWSGGGQGAVEQYF.

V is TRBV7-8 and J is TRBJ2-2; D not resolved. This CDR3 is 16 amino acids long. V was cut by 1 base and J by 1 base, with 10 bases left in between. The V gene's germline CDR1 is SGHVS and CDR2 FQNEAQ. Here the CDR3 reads CASSLVSPVNTGELFF. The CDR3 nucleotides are TGTGCCAGCAGCTTAGTGTCGCCGGTGAACACCGGGGAGCTGTTTTTT.

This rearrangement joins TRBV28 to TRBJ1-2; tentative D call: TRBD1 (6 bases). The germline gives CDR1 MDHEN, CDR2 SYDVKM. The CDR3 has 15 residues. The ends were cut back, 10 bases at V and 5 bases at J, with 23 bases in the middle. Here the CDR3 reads CATRPFMDSMYGYTF. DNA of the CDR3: TGTGCCACGCGCCCCTTCATGGACAGTATGTATGGCTACACCTTC.

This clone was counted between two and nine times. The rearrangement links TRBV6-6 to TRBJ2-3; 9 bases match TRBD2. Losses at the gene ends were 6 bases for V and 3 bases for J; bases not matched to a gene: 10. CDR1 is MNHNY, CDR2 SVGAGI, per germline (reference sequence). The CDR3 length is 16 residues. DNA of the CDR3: TGTGCCAGCAGCCCGGGACTAGCCTCTGGAACAGATACGCAGTATTTT. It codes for CASSPGLASGTDTQYF.